This TCR beta chain comes out of a study of shared clonotypes between healthy human individuals. Study observations and caveats: Shared across a few donors were 4% to 5% of the naive CD4 clonotypes.

Losses at the gene ends were 0 bases for V and 0 bases for J; bases not matched to a gene: 1. The length of the CDR3 is 18 residues. Germline V gene data show CDR1 as KGHSH and CDR2 as LQKENI. About this clone: The antigen is undetermined.

Here immunoSEQ multiplex PCR was the method, and the copy in TCRdb shows in-frame clones only, minus some. The sample comprises about 2 million clones, roughly 96% of which are singletons, and 0.1% to 0.15% rests with the top ten. This sequence originates from a man aged 18 to 29 in good health. Specimen: naive CD4+ T cells sorted from blood. Subset given: CD45RA+ positively selected. V usage is TRBV18 and J usage is TRBJ2-3; 15 bases fit TRBD2. The CDR3 reads CASSPPGLAGGSTDTQYF. CDR3 nucleotides: TGTGCCAGCTCACCACCGGGACTAGCGGGGGGAAGCACAGATACGCAGTATTTT. The full variable domain, in which reference TRBV18 and TRBJ2-3 provide the parts outside the CDR3, is NAGVMQNPRHLVRRRGQEARLRCSPMKGHSHVYWYRQLPEEGLKFMVYLQKENIIDESGMPKERFSAEFPKEGPSILRIQQVVRGDSAAYFCASSPPGLAGGSTDTQYFGPGTRLTVL.